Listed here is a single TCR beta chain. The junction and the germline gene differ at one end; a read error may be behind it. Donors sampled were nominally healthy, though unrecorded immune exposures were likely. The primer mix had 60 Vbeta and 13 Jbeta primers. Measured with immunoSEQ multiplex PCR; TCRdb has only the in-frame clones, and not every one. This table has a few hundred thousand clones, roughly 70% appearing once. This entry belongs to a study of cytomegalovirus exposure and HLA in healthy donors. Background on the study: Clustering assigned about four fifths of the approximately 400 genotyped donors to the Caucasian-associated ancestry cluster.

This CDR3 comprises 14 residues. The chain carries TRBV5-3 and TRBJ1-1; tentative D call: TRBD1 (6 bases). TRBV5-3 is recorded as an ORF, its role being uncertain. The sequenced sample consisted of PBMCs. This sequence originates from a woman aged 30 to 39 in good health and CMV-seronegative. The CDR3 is CASSWDTGNTEAFF. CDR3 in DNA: TGTGCCAGCAGCTGGGACACGGGGAACACTGAAGCTTTCTTT.